This T cell receptor beta chain was found in a study of blood T cell repertoires in COVID-19. Losses at the gene ends were 2 bases for V and 0 bases for J; bases not matched to a gene: 7. CDR3 size: 18 residues. Per the germline V gene, CDR1 is LGHNA and CDR2 is YNFKEQ. Sequenced by immunoSEQ multiplex PCR; TCRdb stores in-frame clones only, minus some. The sample yields over 55,000 clones, roughly 80% seen once. This clonotype originated in a woman aged 40-49 years with acute COVID-19. The chain couples TRBV4-2 to TRBJ2-6; 7 positions match TRBD2. The sequenced sample was PBMCs or T cells enriched from blood (not recorded which). Here the CDR3 DNA reads TGTGCCAGCAGCCAAAACCCCGGCGGGAGCTCTGGGGCCAACGTCCTGACTTTC. It is translated as CASSQNPGGSSGANVLTF.